The clone carrying this TCR beta chain has more than one count but fewer than ten. 60 Vbeta and 13 Jbeta primers were used in PCR. Sequencing was performed with immunoSEQ multiplex PCR; in TCRdb, only in-frame clones are kept and a portion is missing. The table includes 90,000 to 150,000 clones, more than 60% detected once. The ends lost 4 bases at V and 2 bases at J; junction bases unmatched: 7. The CDR3 totals 15 residues. Germline assignment: CDR1 SGHRS and CDR2 YFSETQ. These data come from a study of cytomegalovirus exposure and HLA in healthy donors. Study-level information: When 350 to 500 donors were genotyped, roughly 80% of them were found to fall in the Caucasian-associated ancestry cluster.

The genes are TRBV5-1 and TRBJ1-2, with TRBD1 identical over 8 bases. The sample was PBMCs. This receptor was taken from a woman in her thirties or forties in good health and CMV-seronegative. The CDR3: CASSEGGTGNYGYTF. DNA for the CDR3: TGCGCCAGCAGCGAGGGTGGGACAGGAAACTATGGCTACACCTTC. Looking up the rest from reference TRBV5-1 and TRBJ1-2 gives the full variable domain: KAGVTQTPRYLIKTRGQQVTLSCSPISGHRSVSWYQQTPGQGLQFLFEYFSETQRNKGNFPGRFSGRQFSNSRSEMNVSTLELGDSALYLCASSEGGTGNYGYTFGSGTRLTVV.